Sequencing of this T cell receptor (beta chain) was carried out in a study of identical twins. Study observations and caveats: There was an excess of low generation probability in the out-of-frame alpha sequences that twins shared.

TCRdb recomputed calls from the 5' RACE reads with MiXCR, one row per CDR3 protein. The sample lists over 600,000 distinct CDR3 sequences; over 20% were seen once. The CDR3 is 14 amino acids. In germline, CDR1 is SGHDT, CDR2 YYEEEE. Between the trimmed V and J ends, which lost 4 bases and 2 bases, there was a span of 11 bases. With respect to this clonotype: Its antigen is still unknown.

These sequences were also reported in another study, on T cells expressing NK-cell markers. That work states: Seropositivity for HCMV was found in seven of the eight sequenced donors, with one seronegative. The study found these clonotypes also leading the CD3+CD56-NKG2C+ fraction in several donors.

Sequencing was performed on PBMCs. The sequence came from a woman younger than 35 in good health. The V call is TRBV5-6, the J call TRBJ2-3; no firm D call. The CDR3 region is CASSLRLNTDTQYF. The CDR3 nucleotides read TGTGCCAGCAGCCTGAGACTGAACACAGATACGCAGTATTTT.